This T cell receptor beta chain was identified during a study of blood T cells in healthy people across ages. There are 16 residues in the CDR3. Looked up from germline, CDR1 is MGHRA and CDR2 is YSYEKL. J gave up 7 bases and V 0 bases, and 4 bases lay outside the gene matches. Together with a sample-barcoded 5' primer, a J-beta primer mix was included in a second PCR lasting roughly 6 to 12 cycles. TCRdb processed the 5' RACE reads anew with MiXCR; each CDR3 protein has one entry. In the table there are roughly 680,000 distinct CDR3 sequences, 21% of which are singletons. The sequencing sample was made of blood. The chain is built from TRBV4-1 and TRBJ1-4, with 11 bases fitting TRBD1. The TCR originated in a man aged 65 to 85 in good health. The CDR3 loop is CASSQDRTGGVEKLFF. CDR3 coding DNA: TGCGCCAGCAGCCAAGATCGGACAGGGGGCGTTGAAAAACTGTTTTTT.